A selection of T cell receptor beta chains follows, all from one sample in a study of cytomegalovirus exposure and HLA in healthy donors. Sequenced by immunoSEQ multiplex PCR; TCRdb stores in-frame clones only, minus some. The sample shows some 200,000 clones, roughly 80% of them seen only once. The sequencing sample was made of PBMCs. The receptors derive from a woman younger than 30 in good health and CMV-seropositive. The CDR3 runs from the conserved cysteine through the conserved F or W. The order of the fields is CDR3 protein, CDR3 DNA, V gene, J gene, D gene. D genes are given only for firm matches.

CASSIVWGEGIAGEKLFF	TGTGCCAGTAGTATCGTCTGGGGCGAGGGGATCGCGGGAGAAAAACTGTTTTTT	TRBV19	TRBJ1-4	-
CASMGAGPNYGYTF	TGTGCCAGTATGGGGGCGGGCCCTAACTATGGCTACACCTTC	TRBV6-5	TRBJ1-2	-
CASSPPGGTGYVEQYF	TGTGCCAGCAGCCCACCGGGGGGCACAGGGTATGTCGAGCAGTACTTC	TRBV5-6	TRBJ2-7	-
CASSTQGSGANVLTF	TGTGCCAGTAGTACCCAGGGATCTGGGGCCAACGTCCTGACTTTC	TRBV19	TRBJ2-6	-
CASTDPGLVDTQYF	TGTGCCAGCACAGACCCAGGACTAGTGGATACGCAGTATTTT	TRBV7-2	TRBJ2-3	TRBD2
CASSLTGLNTEAFF	TGTGCCAGCAGCTTGACAGGGTTGAACACTGAAGCTTTCTTT	TRBV7-2	TRBJ1-1	TRBD1
CASSPSFGAGEKLFF	TGTGCCAGTAGTCCATCTTTCGGGGCGGGAGAAAAACTGTTTTTT	TRBV19	TRBJ1-4	-
CASSPPRYRTGNTIYF	TGTGCCAGCAGCCCGCCGCGTTACAGGACTGGAAACACCATATATTTT	TRBV7-6	TRBJ1-3	-
CASSMVDRGYTF	TGTGCCAGTAGTATGGTTGATCGGGGCTACACCTTC	TRBV19	TRBJ1-2	-
CASSLAPGSTDTQYF	TGTGCCAGCAGCTTGGCCCCGGGGAGCACAGATACGCAGTATTTT	TRBV5-5	TRBJ2-3	-
CASSFRTSGRIETQYF	TGTGCCAGCAGTTTCCGGACTAGCGGGCGCATAGAGACCCAGTACTTC	TRBV27	TRBJ2-5	TRBD2
CASSIVSSTTEAFF	TGTGCCAGTAGTATAGTGTCGTCGACAACTGAAGCTTTCTTT	TRBV19	TRBJ1-1	-